This T cell receptor (beta chain) stems from a study of CD8 T cells in ankylosing spondylitis. Study observations and caveats: A motif in TCR beta, a set of roughly eight highly homologous variants, appeared characteristic of ankylosing spondylitis blood. Disease-linked clones bore a CD8+ phenotype and were relatively rare in peripheral blood.

V was trimmed by 8 bases and J by 2 bases, leaving 14 bases between them. Germline-derived CDR1 and CDR2 are MNHEY and SMNVEV (reference sequence). The CDR3 covers 14 residues. This clonotype was counted at least ten times. What it binds is unknown. With molecular barcodes, quantitative 5'-RACE was used to make the TCR beta libraries. TCRdb called the 5' RACE reads again in MiXCR, with one record for every CDR3 protein. The sample yields approximately 250,000 distinct CDR3 sequences, 20% to 30% seen once. The TCR sequence derives from a male donor with ankylosing spondylitis or in good health (not recorded which). V gene TRBV27 combines with J gene TRBJ2-3, with D possibly being TRBD2 (6 bases). The sequencing sample was made of blood, either unsorted or a sorted T cell fraction (not recorded which). CDR3 amino acids: CASGPAGFTDTQYF. In DNA, the CDR3 is TGTGCCAGCGGACCCGCGGGGTTCACAGATACGCAGTATTTT.